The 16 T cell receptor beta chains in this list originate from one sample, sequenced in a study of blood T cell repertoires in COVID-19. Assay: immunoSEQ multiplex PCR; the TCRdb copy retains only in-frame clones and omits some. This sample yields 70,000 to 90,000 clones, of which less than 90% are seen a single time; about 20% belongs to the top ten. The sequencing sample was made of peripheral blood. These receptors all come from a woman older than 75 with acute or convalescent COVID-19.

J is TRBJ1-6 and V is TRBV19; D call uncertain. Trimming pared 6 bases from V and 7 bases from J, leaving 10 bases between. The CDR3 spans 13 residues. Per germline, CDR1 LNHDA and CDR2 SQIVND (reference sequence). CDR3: CASSPGTNSPLHF. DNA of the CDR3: TGTGCCAGTAGCCCGGGTACCAATTCACCCCTCCACTTT.

The CDR3 loop is CASSLRAGGAFQPQHF. CDR3 bases: TGTGCCAGCAGCTTAAGGGCAGGGGGCGCATTTCAGCCCCAGCATTTT. The genes are TRBV11-2 and TRBJ1-5, with 8 bases identical to TRBD1. With V trimmed by 2 bases and J by 6 bases, 9 bases remained unmatched. This CDR3 has 16 amino acids. CDR1 is SGHAT, CDR2 FQNNGV, per germline.

Here the CDR3 DNA reads TGTGCCAGCAGTTACTACAGCTCCTATCAGCCCCAGCATTTT. Translation gives CASSYYSSYQPQHF. This chain connects TRBV6-2 or TRBV6-3 to TRBJ1-5; D remains unclear. Per germline, CDR1 MNHEY and CDR2 SVGEGT. Trimming removed 1 base from V and 5 bases from J, with 9 bases in between. The CDR3 length is 14 residues.

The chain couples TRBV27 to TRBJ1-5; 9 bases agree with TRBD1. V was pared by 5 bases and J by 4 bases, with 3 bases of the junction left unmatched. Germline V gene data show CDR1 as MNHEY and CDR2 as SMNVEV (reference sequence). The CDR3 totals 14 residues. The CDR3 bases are TGTGCCAGCAGTCTACAGGGGGCTAATCAGCCCCAGCATTTT. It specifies CASSLQGANQPQHF.

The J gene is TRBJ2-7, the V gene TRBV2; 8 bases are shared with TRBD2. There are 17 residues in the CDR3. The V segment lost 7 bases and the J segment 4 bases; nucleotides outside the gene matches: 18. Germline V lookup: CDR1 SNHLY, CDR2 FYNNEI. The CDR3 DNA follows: TGTGCCAGCACTGAGGCTAGCGGGCTAAGGGTTAGATACGAGCAGTACTTC. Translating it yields CASTEASGLRVRYEQYF.

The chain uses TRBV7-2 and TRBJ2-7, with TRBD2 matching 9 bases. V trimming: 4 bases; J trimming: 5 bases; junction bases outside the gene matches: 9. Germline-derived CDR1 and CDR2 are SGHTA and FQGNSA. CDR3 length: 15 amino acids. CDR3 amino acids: CASSSAGTSRDEQYF. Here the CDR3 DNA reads TGTGCCAGCAGCTCTGCCGGGACTAGCCGGGACGAGCAGTACTTC.

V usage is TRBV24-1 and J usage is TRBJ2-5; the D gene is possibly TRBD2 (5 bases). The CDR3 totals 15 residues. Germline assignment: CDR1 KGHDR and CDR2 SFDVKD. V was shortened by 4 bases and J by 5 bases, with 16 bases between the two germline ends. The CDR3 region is CATSDNDGWRETQYF. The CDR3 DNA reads TGTGCCACCAGTGACAACGACGGTTGGAGGGAGACCCAGTACTTC.

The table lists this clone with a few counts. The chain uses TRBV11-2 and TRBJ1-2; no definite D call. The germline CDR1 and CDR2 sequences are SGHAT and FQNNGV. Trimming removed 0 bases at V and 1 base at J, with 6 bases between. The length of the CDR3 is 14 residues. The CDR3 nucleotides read TGTGCCAGCAGCTTAGAACAGAATAACTATGGCTACACCTTC. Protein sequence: CASSLEQNNYGYTF.

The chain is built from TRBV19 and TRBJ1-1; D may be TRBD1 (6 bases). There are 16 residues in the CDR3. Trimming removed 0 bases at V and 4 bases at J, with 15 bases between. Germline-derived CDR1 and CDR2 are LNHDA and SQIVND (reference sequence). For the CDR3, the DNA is TGTGCCAGTAGTATAGATCAGTGGACAGTGGGCACTGAAGCTTTCTTT. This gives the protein CASSIDQWTVGTEAFF.

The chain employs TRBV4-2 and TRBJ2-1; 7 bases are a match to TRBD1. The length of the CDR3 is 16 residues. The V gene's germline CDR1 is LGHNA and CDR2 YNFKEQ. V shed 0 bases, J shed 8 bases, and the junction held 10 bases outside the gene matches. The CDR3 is CASSQELYRGRDEQFF. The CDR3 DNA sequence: TGTGCCAGCAGCCAAGAACTGTACAGGGGAAGGGATGAGCAGTTCTTC.

Written as DNA, the CDR3 is TGCGCCAGCAGCTTGGGGACAGGGGGCATCACCTACGAGCAGTACTTC. Translated, it gives CASSLGTGGITYEQYF. The V call is TRBV5-1, the J call TRBJ2-7, with TRBD1 identical over 11 bases. The CDR3 is 16 residues long. V lost 0 bases to trimming and J lost 2 bases; unmatched junction nucleotides: 4. Germline V lookup: CDR1 SGHRS, CDR2 YFSETQ.

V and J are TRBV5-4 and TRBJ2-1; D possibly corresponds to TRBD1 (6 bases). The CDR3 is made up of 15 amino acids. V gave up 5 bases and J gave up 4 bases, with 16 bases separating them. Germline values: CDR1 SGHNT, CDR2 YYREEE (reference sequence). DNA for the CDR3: TGTGCCAGCAGTTCCGGGACACGGAGTTACAATGAGCAGTTCTTC. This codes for CASSSGTRSYNEQFF. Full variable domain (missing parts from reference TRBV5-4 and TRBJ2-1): ETGVTQSPTHLIKTRGQQVTLRCSSQSGHNTVSWYQQALGQGPQFIFQYYREEENGRGNFPPRFSGLQFPNYSSELNVNALELDDSALYLCASSSGTRSYNEQFFGPGTRLTVL.

The CDR3 DNA is TGTGCCAGCAGCCAAGATTTCGGGGGAGTCGGGAATGAGCAGTTCTTC. It yields the protein CASSQDFGGVGNEQFF. The chain joins TRBV3-1 (or the pseudogene TRBV3-2) to TRBJ2-1; perhaps TRBD2 as D (6 bases). The CDR3 covers 16 residues. CDR1 is LGHDT and CDR2 is YNNKEL in the germline V gene (reference sequence). V was pared by 0 bases and J by 7 bases, with 16 bases between.

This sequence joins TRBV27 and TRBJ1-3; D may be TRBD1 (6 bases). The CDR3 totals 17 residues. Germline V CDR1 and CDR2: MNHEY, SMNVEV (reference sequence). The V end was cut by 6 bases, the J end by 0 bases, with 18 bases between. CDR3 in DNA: TGTGCCAGCAGCTCGGACAGCTACCCCTCCTCTGGAAACACCATATATTTT. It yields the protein CASSSDSYPSSGNTIYF.

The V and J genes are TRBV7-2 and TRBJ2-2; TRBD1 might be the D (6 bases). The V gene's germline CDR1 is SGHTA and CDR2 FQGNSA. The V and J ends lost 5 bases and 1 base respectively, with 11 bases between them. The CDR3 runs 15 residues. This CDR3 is CASSPLGGNTGELFF. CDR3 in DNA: TGTGCCAGCAGCCCCTTAGGGGGGAACACCGGGGAGCTGTTTTTT.

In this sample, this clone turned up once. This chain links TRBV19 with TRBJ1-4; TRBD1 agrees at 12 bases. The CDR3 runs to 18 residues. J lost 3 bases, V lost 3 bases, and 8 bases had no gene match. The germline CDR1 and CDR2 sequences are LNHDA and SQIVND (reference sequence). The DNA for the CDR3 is TGTGCCAGTAGTATCATGGGGACAGGGGGCCCTGCTAATGAAAAACTGTTTTTT. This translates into CASSIMGTGGPANEKLFF.